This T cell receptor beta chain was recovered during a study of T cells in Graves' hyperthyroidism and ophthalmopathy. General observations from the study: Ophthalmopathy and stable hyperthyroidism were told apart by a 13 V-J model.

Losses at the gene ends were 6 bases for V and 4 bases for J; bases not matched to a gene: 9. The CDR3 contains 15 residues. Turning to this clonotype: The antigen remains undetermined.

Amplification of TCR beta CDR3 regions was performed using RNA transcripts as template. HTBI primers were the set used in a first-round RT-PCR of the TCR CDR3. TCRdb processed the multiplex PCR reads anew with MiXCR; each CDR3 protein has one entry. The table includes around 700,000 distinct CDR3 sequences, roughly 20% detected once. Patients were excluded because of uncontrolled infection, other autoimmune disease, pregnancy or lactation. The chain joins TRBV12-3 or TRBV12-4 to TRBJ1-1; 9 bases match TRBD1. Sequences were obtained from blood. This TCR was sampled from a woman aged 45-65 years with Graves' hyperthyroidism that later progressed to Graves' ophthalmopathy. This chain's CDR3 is CASSPGTGRITEAFF. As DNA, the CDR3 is TGTGCCAGCAGCCCCGGGACAGGGCGTATCACTGAAGCTTTCTTT.